A single sample is the source of the 3 T cell receptor beta chains below, sequenced in a study of cytomegalovirus exposure and HLA in healthy donors. The PCR ran on 60 Vbeta and 13 Jbeta primers. Generated by immunoSEQ multiplex PCR, the TCRdb table keeps only in-frame clones and is missing some. Recorded for this sample: approximately 58,000 clones. The source material was PBMCs. These receptors were obtained from a man aged 18 to 30 in good health and CMV-seropositive.

This sequence joins TRBV2 and TRBJ1-1, with TRBD1 identical over 10 bases. The trim removed 7 bases at V and 5 bases at J, leaving 7 bases unmatched. CDR1 is SNHLY and CDR2 is FYNNEI in the germline V gene. The CDR3 has 14 residues. CDR3 residues: CASTGTGVVTEAFF. CDR3 DNA sequence: TGTGCCAGCACCGGGACAGGGGTCGTAACTGAAGCTTTCTTT.

The gene calls are TRBV30 and TRBJ1-5; D uncertain. The V and J ends lost 0 bases and 3 bases respectively, with 3 bases between them. This CDR3 contains 12 residues. Germline loops: CDR1 GTSNPN, CDR2 SVGIG (reference sequence). The CDR3 is CAWSVLNQPQHF. DNA of the CDR3: TGTGCCTGGAGTGTACTCAATCAGCCCCAGCATTTT.

The rearrangement uses TRBV5-6 and TRBJ2-7, with 9 bases aligning to TRBD1. The length of the CDR3 is 15 residues. After removal of 0 bases from V and 2 bases from J, the junction contained 3 bases not matched to a gene. Germline V gene sequence: CDR1 SGHDT, CDR2 YYEEEE. The CDR3 reads CASSLEQGAPYEQYF. The CDR3 region has the DNA TGTGCCAGCAGCTTGGAACAGGGGGCCCCCTACGAGCAGTACTTC. The complete variable domain, with remaining parts taken from reference TRBV5-6 and TRBJ2-7, reads DAGVTQSPTHLIKTRGQQVTLRCSPKSGHDTVSWYQQALGQGPQFIFQYYEEEERQRGNFPDRFSGHQFPNYSSELNVNALLLGDSALYLCASSLEQGAPYEQYFGPGTRLTVT.